This record concerns one T cell receptor (beta chain) sequence. Participant-reported clinical history was the basis for cohort assignment. These data belong to a study of blood T cell repertoires in COVID-19. Across the study: T cells, B-cell-depleted T cells, or PBMCs provided the cDNA or gDNA that served as material.

Assay: immunoSEQ multiplex PCR; the TCRdb copy retains only in-frame clones and omits some. The sample includes roughly 250,000 clones, 75% to 90% of them seen just once. This CDR3 region has 13 residues. V was pared by 3 bases and J by 1 base, with 9 bases between. CDR1 and CDR2 (germline): GTSNPN, SVGIG (reference sequence). The sequencing input was PBMCs or T cells enriched from blood (not recorded which). This sequence was found in a woman in her 30s who had recovered from COVID-19. The chain employs TRBV30 and TRBJ1-1; D uncertain. In DNA form, the CDR3 reads TGTGCCTGGAGGCCCGCCGGGAACACTGAAGCTTTCTTT. This encodes CAWRPAGNTEAFF.